There are a few counts of the clone carrying this T cell receptor (beta chain). The antigen remains undetermined. Germline values: CDR1 MNHNS, CDR2 SASEGT. V was clipped by 6 bases and J by 1 base; unmatched bases: 3. This CDR3 region has 14 residues. This sample is drawn from a study of cytomegalovirus exposure and HLA in healthy donors. Turning to the study itself: When 300 to 500 donors were genotyped, about 80% of them were found to fall in the Caucasian-associated ancestry cluster. Study-level points and caveats: In most subjects, TCR beta sequences reportedly gave accurate predictions of HLA-A and HLA-B alleles. No immune exposure information besides CMV serostatus was available.

Primers: 60 Vbeta forward and 13 Jbeta reverse. Assay used: immunoSEQ multiplex PCR; TCRdb lists only in-frame clones, some missing. The sample records 60,000 to 80,000 clones, 70% to 85% being singletons. The material sequenced was PBMCs. The genes are TRBV6-1 and TRBJ2-3, with 8 bases matching TRBD2. The TCR comes from a girl under 18 in good health and CMV-seropositive. The CDR3 sequence: CASRQTSGTDTQYF. DNA of the CDR3: TGTGCCAGCAGGCAGACTAGCGGCACAGATACGCAGTATTTT.